This TCR beta chain was identified in a study of human T cells and chemical hapten exposure. About the study: Weekly diphenylcyclopropenone doses were given to patients' scalps across the approximately 23-week study. Study-level results: Expanded TCRs produced significantly more large CDR3 similarity clusters than controls did.

Trimming stripped 3 bases from V and 4 bases from J, with 16 bases between. The CDR3 extends over 15 amino acids. Looked up from germline, CDR1 is DFQATT and CDR2 is SNEGSKA (reference sequence). Described time point: pre-sensitization, week 0. Indicated treatment: therapeutic diphenylcyclopropenone sensitization with weekly scalp DPC. The study used a library that attached unique molecular identifiers to individual cDNA molecules. A single record per CDR3 protein comes from TCRdb applying MiXCR to the RACE reads. The table shows around 180,000 distinct CDR3 sequences, with approximately 29% occurring only once. A note on this clonotype: Its cognate antigen is unknown.

The source is a woman aged 25 to 45 with alopecia areata. Some clones in this sample may be carry-over from other donors' samples. The chain employs TRBV20-1 and TRBJ1-5; maybe TRBD1 (5 bases). The sample in question was whole blood, obtained in connection with sensitization to the hapten diphenylcyclopropenone (DPC). The CDR3 DNA sequence: TGCAGTGCTAGCTATTGGGGGGGGGTGAATCAGCCCCAGCATTTT. It yields the protein CSASYWGGVNQPQHF.